These T cell receptor beta chains were read from a single sample in a study of OX40 agonist ivuxolimab in advanced cancers. The protocol was immunoSEQ multiplex PCR, while the TCRdb copy is restricted to in-frame clones and leaves out a portion. The sample lists about 60,000 clones; about 90% were seen once. The starting material was CD4+ or CD8+ T cells sorted from blood, obtained in a trial of the OX40 agonist ivuxolimab. The receptors come from an adult with an advanced solid tumor such as melanoma, head and neck, liver or kidney cancer. The CDR3 runs from the conserved cysteine through the conserved F or W. The D gene is left open where the match is weak. Clone sizes are given selectively: once, few, many, or a class where the clone is expanded.

CDR3nt,CDR3aa,j_gene,abundance,d_gene,v_gene
TGTGCCAGCAGTTTACGGACAGGCGGGACTGAAGCTTTCTTT,CASSLRTGGTEAFF,TRBJ1-1,NA,TRBD1,TRBV28
TGTGCCATCAGTGAGACAGGGCTGAACACTGAAGCTTTCTTT,CAISETGLNTEAFF,TRBJ1-1,NA,NA,TRBV10-3
TGCGCCAGCAGCTTGGCCGACTACGAGCAGTACTTC,CASSLADYEQYF,TRBJ2-7,NA,NA,TRBV5-1
TGTGCCAGCAGCCCGGAAGGTAGCGTATCCTACAATGAGCAGTTCTTC,CASSPEGSVSYNEQFF,TRBJ2-1,NA,NA,TRBV11-3
TGCGCCAGCAGTACAGGGGATATCTCTGGAAACACCATATATTTT,CASSTGDISGNTIYF,TRBJ1-3,NA,TRBD1,TRBV5-1
TGTGCCAGCAGTTTCCATCATTCGAGCTCCTACAATGAGCAGTTCTTC,CASSFHHSSSYNEQFF,TRBJ2-1,NA,NA,TRBV27
TGTGCCAGCAGCTCCCCGACAGGGGTAACTGGGGCCAACGTCCTGACTTTC,CASSSPTGVTGANVLTF,TRBJ2-6,NA,TRBD1,TRBV9
TGCAGTGCTTCAGAGGAGGTGCAGTACTTC,CSASEEVQYF,TRBJ2-5,NA,NA,TRBV20-1
TGTGCCAGCAGTTCGGGGGTCCTTAACTATGGCTACACCTTC,CASSSGVLNYGYTF,TRBJ1-2,NA,NA,TRBV6-5
TGTGCCAGCAGTGCTGAGGGGGGGAACGGAGAGCAGTTCTTC,CASSAEGGNGEQFF,TRBJ2-1,once,NA,TRBV2
TGTGCCAGCAGCTTACGAGGGAGAGGTAGTGAGACCCAGTACTTC,CASSLRGRGSETQYF,TRBJ2-5,once,NA,TRBV7-9
TGCGCCAGCAGCTTGGAACTGGGGGCATGGGAGACCCAGTACTTC,CASSLELGAWETQYF,TRBJ2-5,NA,NA,TRBV5-1
TGTGCCAGCAGCCCTCGACAGGGCTTGGGCACAGATACGCAGTATTTT,CASSPRQGLGTDTQYF,TRBJ2-3,NA,TRBD1,TRBV11-2
TGTGCCAGCAGCTTACTGGGGGCTGAGACCCAGTACTTC,CASSLLGAETQYF,TRBJ2-5,NA,NA,TRBV7-9
TGTGCCAGCGGACTGGGACTAGCGGGAGTGAATGAGCAGTTCTTC,CASGLGLAGVNEQFF,TRBJ2-1,NA,TRBD2,TRBV7-3
TGTGCCATCAGTGAGAATAAAGGCAGCTACACTGAAGCTTTCTTT,CAISENKGSYTEAFF,TRBJ1-1,NA,NA,TRBV10-3
TGTGCCAGCAGTCCTCACACTCTCGCTAACTATGGCTACACCTTC,CASSPHTLANYGYTF,TRBJ1-2,NA,NA,TRBV27
TGTGCCAGCAGTTCAGTAGGCCACTCTGGAAACACCATATATTTT,CASSSVGHSGNTIYF,TRBJ1-3,NA,NA,TRBV28
TGTGCCAGCAGTGACCGGACCACAGATACGCAGTATTTT,CASSDRTTDTQYF,TRBJ2-3,NA,NA,TRBV6-1
TGTGCCAGCTCACCACCGAGGGACAGGGGCAATCAGCCCCAGCATTTT,CASSPPRDRGNQPQHF,TRBJ1-5,NA,TRBD1,TRBV18
TGTGCCAGCAGCGCCGGGACTAGCGGGAGTTACGAGCAGTACTTC,CASSAGTSGSYEQYF,TRBJ2-7,NA,TRBD2,TRBV9
TGTGCCAGTACCAAGGACAGGGGTAGCAACCAGCCCCAGCATTTT,CASTKDRGSNQPQHF,TRBJ1-5,NA,TRBD1,TRBV19
TGCAGCGTTGAAGATTTGGGTAGGGAGCAGTTCTTC,CSVEDLGREQFF,TRBJ2-1,NA,NA,TRBV29-1
TGTGCCAGCAGCCTTGGGACGACACCCCTCCACTTT,CASSLGTTPLHF,TRBJ1-6,NA,NA,TRBV28
TGTGCCAGCAAAATCCAGTTTCCCCCCGAGCAGTACTTC,CASKIQFPPEQYF,TRBJ2-7,NA,NA,TRBV2
TGTGCCAGCAGCCCGACCGGGACTAGCTCCTACAATGAGCAGTTCTTC,CASSPTGTSSYNEQFF,TRBJ2-1,NA,TRBD2,TRBV7-9
TGTGCCACCGATCAACCAGGGTACGTTAGCGGCTACACCTTC,CATDQPGYVSGYTF,TRBJ1-2,NA,NA,TRBV6-1
TGTGCCAGCAAGGAAGGGAACACCGGGGAGCTGTTTTTT,CASKEGNTGELFF,TRBJ2-2,NA,NA,TRBV2
TGTGCCAGCAGCCCCCCGTGGGGACAGCTTGAGCAGTTCTTC,CASSPPWGQLEQFF,TRBJ2-1,few,TRBD1,TRBV7-2
TGTGCCAGCAGCTTAGACGGGGGCGTCGGTCAGCCCCAGCATTTT,CASSLDGGVGQPQHF,TRBJ1-5,once,NA,TRBV7-2
TGTGCCAGCAGCCAGAGACAGGCCCCAAATTCACCCCTCCACTTT,CASSQRQAPNSPLHF,TRBJ1-6,NA,NA,TRBV11-3
TGTGCCAGCTCAGCGGGACAGACCCTTTTCGAGCAGTACTTC,CASSAGQTLFEQYF,TRBJ2-7,once,NA,TRBV18
TGCAGCGTTGAACCGGGGCGCAGGGAGACCCAGTACTTC,CSVEPGRRETQYF,TRBJ2-5,NA,NA,TRBV29-1
TGTGCCAGCAGCCCTGACCTGCGACGGGAGGGCCGAGGGGGAGAGACCCAGTACTTC,CASSPDLRREGRGGETQYF,TRBJ2-5,NA,TRBD2,TRBV5-4
TGTGCCAGCAGGCGCGTCCGGGCGAGAACCGGGGAGCTGTTTTTT,CASRRVRARTGELFF,TRBJ2-2,NA,NA,TRBV7-3
TGTGCCAGCAGCTCGTTGGAGGGATACGAGCAGTACTTC,CASSSLEGYEQYF,TRBJ2-7,NA,NA,TRBV5-8
TGTGCCAGCAGCTTAGGCCCTAGCGGGGCCTCCTACGAGCAGTACTTC,CASSLGPSGASYEQYF,TRBJ2-7,NA,TRBD2,TRBV7-8
TGTGCCAGCAAACGACAACTTTTGGACACTGAAGCTTTCTTT,CASKRQLLDTEAFF,TRBJ1-1,NA,NA,TRBV6-6
TGTGCCAGCAGCTTAGGACTAGTACCCTACGAGCAGTACTTC,CASSLGLVPYEQYF,TRBJ2-7,NA,NA,TRBV11-2
TGTGCCAGCAACCTAGGACAGGTTCCCTACGAGCAGTACTTC,CASNLGQVPYEQYF,TRBJ2-7,NA,TRBD1,TRBV2
TGTGCCAGCAGCCCAGGGGGAGATACGCAGTATTTT,CASSPGGDTQYF,TRBJ2-3,NA,TRBD1,TRBV7-9
TGTGCCAGTAGCGGGGGTCGAGATGAGCAGTTCTTC,CASSGGRDEQFF,TRBJ2-1,NA,TRBD2,TRBV7-2
TGTGCCAGCAGTGCGGCGTCAAGTGAGCAGTTCTTC,CASSAASSEQFF,TRBJ2-1,NA,NA,TRBV7-2
TGTGCCAGCAGTCGTAGCGGGAGAGAGTACGAGCAGTACTTC,CASSRSGREYEQYF,TRBJ2-7,NA,TRBD2,TRBV7-2
TGCGCCAGCAGCTTGACAGGGGAGTACAATCAGCCCCAGCATTTT,CASSLTGEYNQPQHF,TRBJ1-5,NA,TRBD1,TRBV5-1
TGTGCCAGCAGCTTAGCGCGAACAGCAAATTCACCCCTCCACTTT,CASSLARTANSPLHF,TRBJ1-6,few,NA,TRBV7-9
TGTGCCAGCAGCTTAGATGTCCGCGGGGTCTACAATGAGCAGTTCTTC,CASSLDVRGVYNEQFF,TRBJ2-1,NA,NA,TRBV11-3
TGTGCCACCAGCAGAGATCGGCTAGCGGGAGGAAAGCAGTATTTT,CATSRDRLAGGKQYF,TRBJ2-3,NA,TRBD2,TRBV15
TGTGCCAGCAGTGGAAGACTAGCGACCTACAATGAGCAGTTCTTC,CASSGRLATYNEQFF,TRBJ2-1,NA,TRBD2,TRBV6-5
TGTGCCAGCAGTTCGGACAGGGGGGCCTATGGCTACACCTTC,CASSSDRGAYGYTF,TRBJ1-2,NA,TRBD1,TRBV25-1
TGTGCCAGTAGAAGACAGGGCCTCAACACTGAAGCTTTCTTT,CASRRQGLNTEAFF,TRBJ1-1,NA,TRBD1,TRBV19
TGTGCCAGCACCGGCGGATTCGAGCAGTACTTC,CASTGGFEQYF,TRBJ2-7,once,NA,TRBV11-2